The following is a TCR beta chain sequence with its context. The table lists this clone with a few counts. Its recognized antigen is unknown. Base qualities were left out, and no much larger clone turns up one base away. The same CDR3 is also encoded by other DNA sequences in this sample. V is pruned by 0 bases and J by 5 bases, leaving 4 bases of the junction without a gene match. The CDR3 numbers 15 residues from cysteine through phenylalanine. Of the read, only the CDR3 DNA is kept; its 45 bases are in frame from base 1. The germline V gene gives CDR1 as SGDLS and CDR2 as YYNGEE. One collaborating source in Seattle enrolled patients during active infection and followed them longitudinally through the course of disease. The collaborating institutions used their own protocols to collect whole blood in K2EDTA tubes. For TCRbeta analysis, collaborator samples were shipped as frozen whole blood, as isolated PBMCs, or as DNA extracted from either sample type.

The entry originates in a study of blood T cell repertoires in COVID-19 (TCRdb year 2020). As for the study more broadly: The collaborator samples originated in the United States, Italy and Spain and spanned the acute and convalescent phases of COVID-19. Where available, HLA class I and class II types were obtained from metadata supplied by the sample provider rather than from assay-based typing. Nearly every sample came with metadata listing a de-identified subject ID, COVID-19 status, age in years and sex. The repertoires were made available in a free public database intended to serve as a resource for research on the immune response to SARS-CoV-2. The samples were drawn from two sources: the first 160 participants of the ongoing ImmuneRACE study, and 1,200 or so subjects contributed by 6 global collaborators. The material from the prospective study consisted of cDNA or gDNA derived from T cells, B-cell-depleted T cells, or PBMCs. Subjects who had been exposed to COVID-19, were actively infected with it, or had recovered from it provided the deeply sampled blood TCRbeta repertoires that made up the dataset.

Points the paper makes about the study in general: The quantity of clinical and demographic metadata differed by source and by participant and was supplied without curation.

TCRbeta CDR3 regions were amplified from genomic DNA using the immunoSEQ Assay, a bias-controlled multiplex PCR. The paper's processing steps were these. Nucleated cell counts per sample were estimated from amplification of reference gene primers within the assay. Sequence reads were collapsed and filtered to measure the absolute abundance of every unique TCRbeta CDR3 rearrangement. For each sample, productive Simpson clonality was calculated as the square root of Simpson's diversity index over productive rearrangements. TCRdb retrieved this table from immuneACCESS and kept in-frame rearrangements only. Not all clones are present; in checked studies, unresolved V genes account for under half, and no reason is known for the remainder. V, J and clone size reflect that table, while D and trimming were determined from the DNA. The sample table holds roughly 410,000 clones, of which approximately 90% were seen once. The top ten hold 1.5% to 1.9% of the sample.

Recombination joined TRBV9 with TRBJ2-2; TRBD1 lines up with 7 middle nucleotides. This clonotype was sampled from a woman aged 40 to 50 with COVID-19, enrolled during active disease. Input material: peripheral blood. At the DNA level, the sequence is TGTGCCAGCAGCGTAGCCACAGGGGTTACCGGGGAGCTGTTTTTT. This sequence encodes CASSVATGVTGELFF.